This entry features one T cell receptor beta chain sequence. Its antigen is not known. The data derive from a study of PD-1 blockade in classical Hodgkin lymphoma. The table came from immunoSEQ multiplex PCR; TCRdb's copy has only in-frame clones and leaves some out. Of around 30,000 clones listed, 80% to 90% are singletons. Findings and limits, study-wide: Reports indicated that newly diagnosed patients had lower baseline TCR diversity than healthy donors did.

Regarding time point: newly diagnosed, previously untreated cHL patient sample. Magnetic negative selection served to purify CD4+ T cells out of PBMCs that had been thawed. The germline CDR1 and CDR2 sequences are MDHEN and SYDVKM. The CDR3 length is 14 residues. V was cut by 4 bases and J by 7 bases, with 16 bases left in between. Sequencing input: CD4+ T cells from blood. This chain uses TRBV28 with TRBJ1-2; D not certain. This receptor was identified in a human donor with classical Hodgkin lymphoma. CDR3 amino acids: CASSSSSARAGYTF. The DNA of the CDR3 is TGTGCCAGCAGTTCCTCCTCGGCTAGAGCTGGCTACACCTTC.